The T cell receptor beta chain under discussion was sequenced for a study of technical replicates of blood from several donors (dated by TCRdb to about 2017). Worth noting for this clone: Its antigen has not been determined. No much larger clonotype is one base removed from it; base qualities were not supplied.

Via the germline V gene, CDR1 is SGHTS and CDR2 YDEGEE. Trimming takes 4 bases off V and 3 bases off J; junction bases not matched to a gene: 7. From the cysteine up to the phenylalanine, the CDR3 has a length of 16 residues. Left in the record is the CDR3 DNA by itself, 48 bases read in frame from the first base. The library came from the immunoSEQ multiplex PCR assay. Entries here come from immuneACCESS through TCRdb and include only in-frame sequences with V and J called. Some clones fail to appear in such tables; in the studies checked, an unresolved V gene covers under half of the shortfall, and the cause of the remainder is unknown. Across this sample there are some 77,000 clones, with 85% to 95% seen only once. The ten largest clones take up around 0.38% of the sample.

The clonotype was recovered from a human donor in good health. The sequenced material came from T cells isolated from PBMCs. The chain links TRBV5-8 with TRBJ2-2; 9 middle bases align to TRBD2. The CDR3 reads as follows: CASSDYSGSYTGELFF. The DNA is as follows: TGTGCCAGCAGCGATTATAGCGGGAGTTACACCGGGGAGCTGTTTTTT.